One and the same sample provided the 25 T cell receptor beta chains below, sequenced in a study of T cell clonotyping in hematopoietic cell transplantation. Libraries were prepared by immunoSEQ multiplex PCR; TCRdb keeps only in-frame clonotypes and omits some of them. The table lists 55,000 to 70,000 clones, about 93% of them singletons. Material for sequencing was peripheral blood mononuclear cells. The receptors come from a man aged 50 or older in good health. Some clones in this sample may be carry-over from other donors' samples.

V usage is TRBV6-1 and J usage is TRBJ1-2, with 7 nucleotides matching TRBD1. This CDR3 is built from 12 residues. Germline V gene lookup returns CDR1 MNHNS and CDR2 SASEGT. V lost 11 bases and J lost 4; bases outside the gene matches: 7. This CDR3 reads CALEGAGYGYTF. In DNA, the CDR3 is TGTGCCCTTGAGGGGGCTGGCTATGGCTACACCTTC.

This chain joins TRBV4-2 and TRBJ1-3; TRBD1 agrees at 10 bases. The ends lost 4 bases at V and 3 bases at J; junction bases unmatched: 6. CDR3 length: 16 amino acids. Germline V gene sequence: CDR1 LGHNA, CDR2 YNFKEQ. The CDR3 sequence is CASSPETGGFGNTIYF. The CDR3 DNA reads as TGTGCCAGCAGCCCAGAGACAGGGGGCTTTGGAAACACCATATATTTT.

This clone has just a few counts. The chain combines TRBV29-1 with TRBJ2-2; D possibly corresponds to TRBD1 (7 bases). This CDR3 contains 16 residues. The ends were cut back, 4 bases at V and 4 bases at J, with 19 bases in the middle. Germline V gene sequence: CDR1 SQVTM, CDR2 ANQGSEA. The CDR3 DNA follows: TGCAGCGTTGGGAGGGGTCGGGACAGTGGCACCGGGGAGCTGTTTTTT. Translation: CSVGRGRDSGTGELFF.

The chain uses TRBV28 and TRBJ1-4; 7 bases align to TRBD1. The CDR3 is 15 amino acids. The junction had 3 bases not matched to a gene; V was cut back by 5 bases and J by 0 bases. The germline CDR1 and CDR2 sequences are MDHEN and SYDVKM. For the CDR3, the DNA is TGTGCCAGCAGTACCGGGACAGCAACTAATGAAAAACTGTTTTTT. Translated: CASSTGTATNEKLFF. Full variable domain (rest looked up from reference TRBV28 and TRBJ1-4): DVKVTQSSRYLVKRTGEKVFLECVQDMDHENMFWYRQDPGLGLRLIYFSYDVKMKEKGDIPEGYSVSREKKERFSLILESASTNQTSMYLCASSTGTATNEKLFFGSGTQLSVL.

The genes are TRBV7-2 and TRBJ1-1; TRBD1 agrees at 7 bases. The germline gives CDR1 SGHTA, CDR2 FQGNSA. The CDR3 spans 14 residues. V shed 1 base, J shed 6 bases, and the junction held 5 bases outside the gene matches. The CDR3 nucleotides read TGTGCCAGCAGCTTAGGAGGGGGCGCCTCTGAAGCTTTCTTT. It encodes CASSLGGGASEAFF.

This chain uses TRBV7-2 with TRBJ2-3; D not resolved. This CDR3 spans 13 amino acids. With 5 bases removed from V and 5 bases from J, the gap between germline ends came to 11 bases. CDR1 is SGHTA, CDR2 FQGNSA, per germline. CDR3 DNA sequence: TGTGCCAGCAGCCCCAATAGGCAAGATACGCAGTATTTT. Its translation is CASSPNRQDTQYF.

The chain carries TRBV30 and TRBJ1-4; 9 bases align to TRBD1. Germline V lookup: CDR1 GTSNPN, CDR2 SVGIG (reference sequence). V lost 0 bases to trimming and J lost 10 bases; unmatched junction nucleotides: 9. There are 15 residues in the CDR3. As DNA, the CDR3 is TGTGCCTGGAGTGTACCCCGGGACAGGGCCGCAAAACTGTTTTTT. Translation: CAWSVPRDRAAKLFF. Combining the CDR3 with reference TRBV30 and TRBJ1-4 gives the whole variable domain SQTIHQWPATLVQPVGSPLSLECTVEGTSNPNLYWYRQAAGRGLQLLFYSVGIGQISSEVPQNLSASRPQDRQFILSSKKLLLSDSGFYLCAWSVPRDRAAKLFFGSGTQLSVL.

This clone was detected a few times. The gene calls are TRBV27 and TRBJ2-7, with D possibly TRBD1 on 6 matching bases. This CDR3 region has 13 residues. Germline V lookup: CDR1 MNHEY, CDR2 SMNVEV (reference sequence). The ends were cut back, 6 bases at V and 1 base at J, with 10 bases in the middle. CDR3 bases: TGTGCCAGCAGGGACAGTTGGTCCTACGAGCAGTACTTC. It codes for CASRDSWSYEQYF.

The chain combines TRBV6-5 with TRBJ1-2; 10 nucleotides agree with TRBD1. Per the germline V gene, CDR1 is MNHEY and CDR2 is SVGAGI. This CDR3 contains 15 residues. Trimming removed 6 bases from V and 5 bases from J; junction bases left unmatched: 9. DNA for the CDR3: TGTGCCAGCAGGGCCAGACAGGGGGCTAGTTATGGCTACACCTTC. This gives the protein CASRARQGASYGYTF.

This rearrangement joins TRBV28 to TRBJ2-1, with 7 bases identical to TRBD2. V lost 5 bases, J lost 6 bases, and 7 bases stayed unmatched. Germline-derived CDR1 and CDR2 are MDHEN and SYDVKM. The CDR3 extends over 14 amino acids. CDR3 loop: CASSHRLAPNEQFF. The DNA of the CDR3 is TGTGCCAGCAGTCACCGACTAGCACCCAATGAGCAGTTCTTC.

J is TRBJ1-6 and V is TRBV18, with D perhaps matching TRBD1 (5 bases). Looked up from germline, CDR1 is KGHSH and CDR2 is LQKENI. Trimming removed 2 bases at V and 0 bases at J, with 17 bases between. The CDR3 contains 19 residues. CDR3 nucleotide sequence: TGTGCCAGCTCACCAGGGGCAGGGTCCTTCAACTCCTATAATTCACCCCTCCACTTT. Translation gives CASSPGAGSFNSYNSPLHF.

The gene calls are TRBV2 and TRBJ2-4, with D possibly being TRBD1 (5 bases). The germline gives CDR1 SNHLY, CDR2 FYNNEI. CDR3 size: 16 residues. Trimming cost V 8 bases and J 3 bases, with 20 bases left between them. In nucleotides, the CDR3 is TGTGCCAGCCAAGCTAAGGACATTATCGGCAAAAACATTCAGTACTTC. This gives the protein CASQAKDIIGKNIQYF.

The chain carries TRBV28 and TRBJ1-2; the D gene is possibly TRBD1 (6 bases). The CDR3 sequence is 14 residues long. Germline values: CDR1 MDHEN, CDR2 SYDVKM. V was pared by 3 bases and J by 3 bases, with 11 bases between. In DNA, the CDR3 is TGTGCCAGCAGTTTGGCAGGGGTCGACTATGGCTACACCTTC. It encodes CASSLAGVDYGYTF.

The chain links TRBV28 to TRBJ2-3; 7 bases map to TRBD2. Germline assignment: CDR1 MDHEN and CDR2 SYDVKM. The CDR3 is 14 residues long. V was pared by 6 bases and J by 3 bases, with 6 bases of the junction left unmatched. The CDR3 loop is CASRTSFATDTQYF. Written as DNA, the CDR3 is TGTGCCAGCAGGACTAGCTTTGCAACAGATACGCAGTATTTT. Combining the CDR3 with reference TRBV28 and TRBJ2-3 gives the whole variable domain DVKVTQSSRYLVKRTGEKVFLECVQDMDHENMFWYRQDPGLGLRLIYFSYDVKMKEKGDIPEGYSVSREKKERFSLILESASTNQTSMYLCASRTSFATDTQYFGPGTRLTVL.

V gene TRBV30 combines with J gene TRBJ1-1, with 7 nucleotides matching TRBD1. The V gene end was trimmed by 7 bases and the J gene end by 0 bases; junction bases not matched to a gene: 5. Per the germline V gene, CDR1 is GTSNPN and CDR2 is SVGIG (reference sequence). This CDR3 spans 13 amino acids. The CDR3 DNA sequence: TGTGCCTCCCGGGACAGCATGAACACTGAAGCTTTCTTT. It specifies CASRDSMNTEAFF.

The rearrangement uses TRBV9 and TRBJ2-3; no reliable D call. This CDR3 contains 14 residues. V was cut by 2 bases and J by 0 bases, with 7 bases left in between. The V gene's germline CDR1 is SGDLS and CDR2 YYNGEE. CDR3 loop: CASSVGPSTDTQYF. Written as DNA, the CDR3 is TGTGCCAGCAGCGTTGGGCCGAGCACAGATACGCAGTATTTT.

The chain couples TRBV9 to TRBJ1-2; D might be TRBD1 (6 bases). Germline V gives CDR1 SGDLS, CDR2 YYNGEE. The V end lost 3 bases, the J end lost 3 bases, and 12 bases lay between the germline ends. There are 14 residues in the CDR3. This CDR3 is CASSAINRDYGYTF. The CDR3 DNA reads TGTGCCAGCAGCGCTATTAACAGGGACTATGGCTACACCTTC.

This clone was detected only once. This rearrangement joins TRBV28 to TRBJ2-7, with 10 bases aligning to TRBD1. Germline lookup yields CDR1 MDHEN and CDR2 SYDVKM. The CDR3 consists of 14 residues. Germline trimming cut 6 bases from V and 7 bases from J; bases unmatched to any gene: 9. The CDR3 nucleotides are TGTGCCAGCAGCCCCCGACAGGGGGCCAGGGAGCAGTACTTC. Translation gives CASSPRQGAREQYF. The full variable domain, rest sourced from reference TRBV28 and TRBJ2-7, is DVKVTQSSRYLVKRTGEKVFLECVQDMDHENMFWYRQDPGLGLRLIYFSYDVKMKEKGDIPEGYSVSREKKERFSLILESASTNQTSMYLCASSPRQGAREQYFGPGTRLTVT.

This rearrangement joins TRBV6-1 to TRBJ2-7; D remains ambiguous. Trimming left V 4 bases short and J 2 bases short, with 12 bases between. The CDR3 spans 14 residues. CDR1 is MNHNS, CDR2 SASEGT, per germline. CDR3 in amino acids: CASSVVGLTYEQYF. For the CDR3, the DNA is TGTGCCAGCAGTGTGGTGGGCCTTACCTACGAGCAGTACTTC.

The rearrangement joins TRBV7-9 to TRBJ2-7, with D hard to call. Germline V gene sequence: CDR1 SEHNR, CDR2 FQNEAQ (reference sequence). There are 10 residues in the CDR3. V lost 8 bases, J lost 2 bases, and 4 bases lay in between. CDR3 sequence reads: CASGAYEQYF. The CDR3 region has the DNA TGTGCCAGCGGAGCCTACGAGCAGTACTTC.

CDR3 coding DNA: TGTGCCAGTAGAGGCGACTACCGCACAGATACGCAGTATTTT. Translated: CASRGDYRTDTQYF. The chain employs TRBV19 and TRBJ2-3; TRBD2 might be the D (5 bases). CDR1 and CDR2 (germline): LNHDA, SQIVND (reference sequence). This CDR3 has 14 residues. Trimming pared 6 bases from V and 1 base from J, leaving 11 bases between.

V and J are TRBV11-2 and TRBJ2-3; D unresolved. This CDR3 region has 14 residues. Trimming took 5 bases from V and 0 from J, leaving 9 bases between them. Germline-derived CDR1 and CDR2 are SGHAT and FQNNGV. In DNA, the CDR3 is TGTGCCAGCAGCGTCGACGGTAGCACAGATACGCAGTATTTT. Translating it yields CASSVDGSTDTQYF.

V usage is TRBV28 and J usage is TRBJ1-2; D might be TRBD1 (6 bases). Per the germline V gene, CDR1 is MDHEN and CDR2 is SYDVKM. Trimming removed 3 bases at V and 4 bases at J, with 15 bases between. The CDR3 has 15 amino acids. The CDR3, as DNA: TGTGCCAGCAGTTTGTCCAGGGGAGGGAGCTATGGCTACACCTTC. Protein sequence: CASSLSRGGSYGYTF.

J is TRBJ1-1 and V is TRBV2; TRBD1 aligns across 7 bases. CDR3 length: 13 residues. Germline V gives CDR1 SNHLY, CDR2 FYNNEI. The V segment lost 4 bases and the J segment 7 bases; nucleotides outside the gene matches: 6. The CDR3 DNA sequence: TGTGCCAGCAGTGTGGGACAGAGTCTTGAAGCTTTCTTT. Protein: CASSVGQSLEAFF.

The rearrangement links TRBV6-6 to TRBJ1-2; 9 bases fit TRBD1. Germline V gives CDR1 MNHNY, CDR2 SVGAGI (reference sequence). The CDR3 is 13 amino acids. V gave up 6 bases and J gave up 7 bases; unmatched junction bases: 6. Here the CDR3 DNA reads TGTGCCAGCAGCCGAACAGGGGGCAGTGGCTACACCTTC. This codes for CASSRTGGSGYTF.